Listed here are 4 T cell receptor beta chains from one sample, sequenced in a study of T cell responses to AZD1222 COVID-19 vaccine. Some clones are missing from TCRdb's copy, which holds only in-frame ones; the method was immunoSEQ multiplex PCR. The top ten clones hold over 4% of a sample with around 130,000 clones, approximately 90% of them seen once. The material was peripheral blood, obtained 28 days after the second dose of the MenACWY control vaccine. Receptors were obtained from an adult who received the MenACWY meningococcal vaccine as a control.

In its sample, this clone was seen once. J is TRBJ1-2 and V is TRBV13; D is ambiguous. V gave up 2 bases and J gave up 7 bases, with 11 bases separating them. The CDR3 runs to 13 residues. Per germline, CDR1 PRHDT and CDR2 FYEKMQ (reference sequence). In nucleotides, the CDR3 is TGTGCCAGCAGCTTAACACCTCGGGGTGGCTACACCTTC. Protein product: CASSLTPRGGYTF.

CDR3 nucleotide sequence: TGTGCCAGCAGCCAAGCTAGGGGGCTGGTTGAGCAGTTCTTC. This translates into CASSQARGLVEQFF. This chain links TRBV14 with TRBJ2-1; TRBD1 agrees at 7 bases. The length of the CDR3 is 14 residues. Germline V gene lookup returns CDR1 SGHDN and CDR2 FVKESK. Trimming removed 1 base from V and 9 bases from J; junction bases left unmatched: 6.

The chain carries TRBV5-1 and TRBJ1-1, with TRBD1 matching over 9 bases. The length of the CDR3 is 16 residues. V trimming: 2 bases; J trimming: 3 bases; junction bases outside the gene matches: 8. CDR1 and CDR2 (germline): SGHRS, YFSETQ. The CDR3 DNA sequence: TGCGCCAGCAGCTTACAGGGACAGGGTATCGACACTGAAGCTTTCTTT. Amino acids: CASSLQGQGIDTEAFF.

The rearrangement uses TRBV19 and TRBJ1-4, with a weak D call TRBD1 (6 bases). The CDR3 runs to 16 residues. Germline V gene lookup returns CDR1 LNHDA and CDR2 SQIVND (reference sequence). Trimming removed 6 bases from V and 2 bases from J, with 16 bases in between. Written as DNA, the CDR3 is TGTGCCAGTAGAGCCTTAACAGGGTTGACTAATGAAAAACTGTTTTTT. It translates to CASRALTGLTNEKLFF. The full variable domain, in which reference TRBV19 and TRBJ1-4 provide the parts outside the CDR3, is DGGITQSPKYLFRKEGQNVTLSCEQNLNHDAMYWYRQDPGQGLRLIYYSQIVNDFQKGDIAEGYSVSREKKESFPLTVTSAQKNPTAFYLCASRALTGLTNEKLFFGSGTQLSVL.